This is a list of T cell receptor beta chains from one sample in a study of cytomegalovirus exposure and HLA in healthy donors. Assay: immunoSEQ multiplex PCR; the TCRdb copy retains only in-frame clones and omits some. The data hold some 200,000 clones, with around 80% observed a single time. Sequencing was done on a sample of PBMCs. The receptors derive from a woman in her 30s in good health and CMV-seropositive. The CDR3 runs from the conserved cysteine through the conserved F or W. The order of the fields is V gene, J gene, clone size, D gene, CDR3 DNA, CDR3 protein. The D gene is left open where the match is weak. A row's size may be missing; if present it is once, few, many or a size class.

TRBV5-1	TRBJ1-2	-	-	TGCGCCAGCAGCCTTGACAGGCCTCACAACTATGGCTACACCTTC	CASSLDRPHNYGYTF
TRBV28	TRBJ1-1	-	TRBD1	TGTGCCAGCAGCTCGATGGGACAGGGGGTTGCAGCTTTCTTT	CASSSMGQGVAAFF
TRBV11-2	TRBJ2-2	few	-	TGCGCCAGCAGCTCAACTACGATGGGGGCGCGAACCGGGGAGCTGTTTTTT	CASSSTTMGARTGELFF
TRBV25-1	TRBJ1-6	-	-	TGTGCCAGCAGCAGGGGTTCCTATAATTCACCCCTCCACTTT	CASSRGSYNSPLHF
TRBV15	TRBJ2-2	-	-	TGTGCCACCAGCAGAGAGGGGCAGGGCTTAGGGGAGCTGTTTTTT	CATSREGQGLGELFF
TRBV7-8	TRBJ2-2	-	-	TGTGCCAGCAGCCCTCTTAGCGGAAAGAACACCGGGGAGCTGTTTTTT	CASSPLSGKNTGELFF
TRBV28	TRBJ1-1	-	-	TGTGCCAGCAGTTCCGGGATGGCTGAAGCTTTCTTT	CASSSGMAEAFF
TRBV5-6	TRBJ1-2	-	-	TGTGCCAGCAGCTTGGACTCCGCCTATGGCTACACCTTC	CASSLDSAYGYTF
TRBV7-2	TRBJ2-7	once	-	TGTGCCAGCAGCTTAGAACTAGGAAACTACGAGCAGTACTTC	CASSLELGNYEQYF
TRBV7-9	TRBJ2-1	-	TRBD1	TGTGCCAGCAGCTCGACAGGGTACAATGAGCAGTTCTTC	CASSSTGYNEQFF
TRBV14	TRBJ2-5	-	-	TGTGCCAGCAGCCAAGGAATAGCGGTACAAGAGACCCAGTACTTC	CASSQGIAVQETQYF
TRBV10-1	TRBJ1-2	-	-	TGCGCCAGCTCTCCCGGATGGGGCACCTATGGCTACACCTTC	CASSPGWGTYGYTF
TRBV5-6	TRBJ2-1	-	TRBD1	TGTGCCAGCACCAAACTGACAGGGCTTTCCTACAATGAGCAGTTCTTC	CASTKLTGLSYNEQFF
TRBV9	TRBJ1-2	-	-	TGTGCCAGCAGCCCCGACAGAAACTATGGCTACACCTTC	CASSPDRNYGYTF
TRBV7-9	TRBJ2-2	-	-	TGTGCCAGCAGCTTAGCACCTCTAGCCCGCAGGAACACCGGGGAGCTGTTTTTT	CASSLAPLARRNTGELFF
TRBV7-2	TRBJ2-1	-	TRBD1	TGTGCCAGCAGCTTAGGGTCAGGGGGCAATGAGCAGTTCTTC	CASSLGSGGNEQFF
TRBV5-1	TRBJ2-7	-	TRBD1	TGCGCCAGCAGCTTCTTGACAGGGCCCTACGAGCAGTACTTC	CASSFLTGPYEQYF
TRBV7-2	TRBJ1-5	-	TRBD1	TGTGCCAGCAGCCCTGACAGGGCTGGCAATCAGCCCCAGCATTTT	CASSPDRAGNQPQHF
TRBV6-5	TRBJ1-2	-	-	TGTGCCAGCAGAGAAGACAGGAAAAACTATGGCTACACCTTC	CASREDRKNYGYTF
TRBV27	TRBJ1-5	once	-	TGTGCCAGCAAATTCAGCCAGGGCAATCAGCCCCAGCATTTT	CASKFSQGNQPQHF
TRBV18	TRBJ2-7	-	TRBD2	TGTGCCAGCTCAATTGGGGGGGAGTCGCGCGAGCAGTACTTC	CASSIGGESREQYF
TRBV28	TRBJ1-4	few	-	TGTGCCAGCAGTAAATTGACAGTGGCAAATGAAAAACTGTTTTTT	CASSKLTVANEKLFF
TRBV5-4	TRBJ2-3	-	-	TGTGCCAGCAGCTCCTCGGCAGATACGCAGTATTTT	CASSSSADTQYF
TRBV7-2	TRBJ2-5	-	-	TGTGCCAGCAGCCTCTGGACAGTAGAGACCCAGTACTTC	CASSLWTVETQYF
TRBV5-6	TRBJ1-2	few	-	TGTGCCAGCAGCTCTAGGGGAAAGGGGTTCAGCGGCTACACCTTC	CASSSRGKGFSGYTF
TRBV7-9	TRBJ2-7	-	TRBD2	TGTTCCAGCAGCTTAACAGCGGGAGGCAACGAGCAGTACTTC	CSSSLTAGGNEQYF
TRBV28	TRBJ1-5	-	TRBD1	TGTGCCAGCAGTTTCGATTTATCTCAGGGGGCCCTTTCATATAGCAATCAGCCCCAGCATTTT	CASSFDLSQGALSYSNQPQHF
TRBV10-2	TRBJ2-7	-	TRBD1	TGCGCCAGCGGACAGGGGGCCTACGAGCAGTACTTC	CASGQGAYEQYF
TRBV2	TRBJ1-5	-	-	TGTGCCAGCATTGACAGGATGAATCAGCCCCAGCATTTT	CASIDRMNQPQHF
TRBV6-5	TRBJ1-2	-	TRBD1	TGTGCCAGCAGTTACGGGACAGGGGGCGGCTATGGCTACACCTTC	CASSYGTGGGYGYTF
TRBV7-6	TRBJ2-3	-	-	TGTGCCAGCAGCTATAGACAGGGAGGAACAGATACGCAGTATTTT	CASSYRQGGTDTQYF
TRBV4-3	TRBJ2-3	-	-	TGCGCCAGCAGCCAAGATCTAATAGGAGGTACGCAGTATTTT	CASSQDLIGGTQYF
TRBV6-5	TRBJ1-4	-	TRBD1	TGTGCCAGCAGCCTGGGACAGGGTTATGAAAAACTGTTTTTT	CASSLGQGYEKLFF
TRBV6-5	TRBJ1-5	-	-	TGTGCCAGCAGTTACCTTAGCGGGCAGCCCCAGCATTTT	CASSYLSGQPQHF
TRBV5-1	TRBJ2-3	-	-	TGCGCCAGCAGCTTTAACGGGGGCACAGATACGCAGTATTTT	CASSFNGGTDTQYF
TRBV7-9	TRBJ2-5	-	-	TGTGCCAGCAGCCCGGAGAGGCTCCTTGAGTCCCAGTACTTC	CASSPERLLESQYF
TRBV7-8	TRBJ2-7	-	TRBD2	TGTGCCAGCAGCTTATGGGCTAGCGGGGGGAGTCCGCCCTACTACGAGCAGTACTTC	CASSLWASGGSPPYYEQYF
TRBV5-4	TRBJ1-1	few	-	TGTGCCAGCAGCTTCGGGAGGGACACTGAAGCTTTCTTT	CASSFGRDTEAFF
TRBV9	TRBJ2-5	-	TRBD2	TGTGCCAGCAGCGTGGGAGCTAGCGGGAGGGGGTTGGAGACCCAGTACTTC	CASSVGASGRGLETQYF
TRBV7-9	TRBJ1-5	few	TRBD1	TGTGCCAGCAGTTCACAGGGGCTCCATCAGCCCCAGCATTTT	CASSSQGLHQPQHF
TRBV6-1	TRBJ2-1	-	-	TGTGCCAGCAGTGAAGCCATGGCAATCTCCCACAATGAGCAGTTCTTC	CASSEAMAISHNEQFF
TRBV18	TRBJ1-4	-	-	TGTGCCAGCTCACCTAGCTGGGGGGATGAAAAACTGTTTTTT	CASSPSWGDEKLFF
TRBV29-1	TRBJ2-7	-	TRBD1	TGCAGCGTTGGTCCCGGGACAGGGCAGGGAGCCGAGCAGTACTTC	CSVGPGTGQGAEQYF
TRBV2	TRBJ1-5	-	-	TGTGCCAGCAGTGAGGTACAGGCCAATCAGCCCCAGCATTTT	CASSEVQANQPQHF